These T cell receptor beta chains were read from a single sample in a study of control samples from healthy donors and cancer patients. Sequencing used immunoSEQ multiplex PCR; TCRdb keeps in-frame clones, though not all of them. The sample contains around 94,000 clones, about 90% of which appear only once. The sequenced sample was blood. Receptors were obtained from a woman aged 18-29 years in good health. The CDR3 runs from the conserved cysteine through the conserved F or W. The D gene is left open where the match is weak. For some rows the clone size is stated as once, few or many, or as a class when expanded; others skip it.

j_gene: TRBJ2-7; abundance: .; v_gene: TRBV18; d_gene: .; CDR3nt: TGTGCCAGCTCACCAGGCTACGAGCAGTACTTC; CDR3aa: CASSPGYEQYF
j_gene: TRBJ2-3; abundance: .; v_gene: TRBV6-5; d_gene: TRBD2; CDR3nt: TGTGCCAGCAGTTACACGGGAGGGCCGAATACGCAGTATTTT; CDR3aa: CASSYTGGPNTQYF
j_gene: TRBJ2-7; abundance: .; v_gene: TRBV4-1; d_gene: TRBD1; CDR3nt: TGCGCCAGCAGCCCCCGGGACAGGGGGTCTTACGAGCAGTACTTC; CDR3aa: CASSPRDRGSYEQYF
j_gene: TRBJ2-3; abundance: .; v_gene: TRBV4-1; d_gene: .; CDR3nt: TGCGCCAGCAGCCAAGTTCCCCCGACAGGACTCACAGATACGCAGTATTTT; CDR3aa: CASSQVPPTGLTDTQYF
j_gene: TRBJ2-5; abundance: .; v_gene: TRBV28; d_gene: TRBD2; CDR3nt: TGTGCCAGCAGTCTTACCCAGCGGGGGGGCAGGGAGACCCAGTACTTC; CDR3aa: CASSLTQRGGRETQYF
j_gene: TRBJ2-7; abundance: .; v_gene: TRBV6-5; d_gene: .; CDR3nt: TGTGCCAGCAAACTTAGCGCCTCCTACGAGCAGTACTTC; CDR3aa: CASKLSASYEQYF
j_gene: TRBJ1-1; abundance: .; v_gene: TRBV11-3; d_gene: TRBD1; CDR3nt: TGTGCCAGCAGCCACAGGGGGTACACTGAAGCTTTCTTT; CDR3aa: CASSHRGYTEAFF
j_gene: TRBJ1-4; abundance: .; v_gene: TRBV11-2; d_gene: .; CDR3nt: TGTGCCAGCAGCTTGCAGGGGTCAACTAATGAAAAACTGTTTTTT; CDR3aa: CASSLQGSTNEKLFF
j_gene: TRBJ2-1; abundance: .; v_gene: TRBV19; d_gene: TRBD2; CDR3nt: TGTGCCAGTAGTATTCCCTCGACTAGCGGGAGGTCCAATGAGCAGTTCTTC; CDR3aa: CASSIPSTSGRSNEQFF
j_gene: TRBJ2-1; abundance: .; v_gene: TRBV6-5; d_gene: TRBD1; CDR3nt: TGTGCCAGCAGTCGAGGGACAGGGGGGTACAATGAGCAGTTCTTC; CDR3aa: CASSRGTGGYNEQFF
j_gene: TRBJ2-1; abundance: .; v_gene: TRBV11-2; d_gene: .; CDR3nt: TGTGCCAGCAGCTTTAGGGGGGAATACAATGAGCAGTTCTTC; CDR3aa: CASSFRGEYNEQFF
j_gene: TRBJ1-2; abundance: .; v_gene: TRBV5-5; d_gene: TRBD1; CDR3nt: TGTGCCAGCAGCTCCGGGGGACAGGGTGGTTATGGCTACACCTTC; CDR3aa: CASSSGGQGGYGYTF
j_gene: TRBJ1-5; abundance: .; v_gene: TRBV18; d_gene: .; CDR3nt: TGTGCCAGCTCACTCGGTTATAGCAATCAGCCCCAGCATTTT; CDR3aa: CASSLGYSNQPQHF
j_gene: TRBJ1-3; abundance: .; v_gene: TRBV28; d_gene: .; CDR3nt: TGTGCCAGCAGTTTTGGGGGGTCTGGAAACACCATATATTTT; CDR3aa: CASSFGGSGNTIYF
j_gene: TRBJ2-7; abundance: .; v_gene: TRBV19; d_gene: .; CDR3nt: TGTGCCAGTACAAAAGCAGGGGTAAACGAGCAGTACTTC; CDR3aa: CASTKAGVNEQYF
j_gene: TRBJ1-3; abundance: .; v_gene: TRBV4-1; d_gene: .; CDR3nt: TGCGCCAGCAGCCAAGATTACACTGGGGCAGGAAGCTCTGGAAACACCATATATTTT; CDR3aa: CASSQDYTGAGSSGNTIYF
j_gene: TRBJ1-2; abundance: .; v_gene: TRBV5-6; d_gene: .; CDR3nt: TGTGCCAGCAGCTTGGGCGTCCGTGGCTACACCTTC; CDR3aa: CASSLGVRGYTF
j_gene: TRBJ1-1; abundance: .; v_gene: TRBV14; d_gene: .; CDR3nt: TGTGCCAGCAGCCTGGTGCTTAAGGGTGAAGCTTTCTTT; CDR3aa: CASSLVLKGEAFF
j_gene: TRBJ1-2; abundance: .; v_gene: TRBV5-1; d_gene: .; CDR3nt: TGCGCCAGCAGCTTATCTTCCCAAACTAACTATGGCTACACCTTC; CDR3aa: CASSLSSQTNYGYTF
j_gene: TRBJ1-2; abundance: .; v_gene: TRBV6-5; d_gene: TRBD1; CDR3nt: TGTGCCAGCAGGCTACAGGGGGCGATCTATGGCTACACCTTC; CDR3aa: CASRLQGAIYGYTF
j_gene: TRBJ2-7; abundance: .; v_gene: TRBV10-1; d_gene: TRBD1; CDR3nt: TGCGCCAGCGGAACCGGGACAGGGGGCAGAAAATTCTTC; CDR3aa: CASGTGTGGRKFF
j_gene: TRBJ1-3; abundance: .; v_gene: TRBV4-2; d_gene: .; CDR3nt: TGTGCCAGCAGCCAAGAGTGGCGGGATGGAAACACCATATATTTT; CDR3aa: CASSQEWRDGNTIYF
j_gene: TRBJ2-3; abundance: .; v_gene: TRBV10-1; d_gene: TRBD2; CDR3nt: TGCGCCAGCAGTGTTGGTAGCGGGAAAGCGGCAGATACGCAGTATTTT; CDR3aa: CASSVGSGKAADTQYF
j_gene: TRBJ2-7; abundance: .; v_gene: TRBV14; d_gene: .; CDR3nt: TGTGCCAGCAGCCAAGTTTCCAGGGGTCGGGACGAGCAGTACTTC; CDR3aa: CASSQVSRGRDEQYF
j_gene: TRBJ1-3; abundance: once; v_gene: TRBV24-1; d_gene: .; CDR3nt: TGTGCCACCAGTGACCCGGGCCGGACTGGAAACACCATATATTTT; CDR3aa: CATSDPGRTGNTIYF
j_gene: TRBJ1-6; abundance: .; v_gene: TRBV28; d_gene: .; CDR3nt: TGTGCCAGCAGTTTTGCGAGCTCCTATAATTCACCCCTCCACTTT; CDR3aa: CASSFASSYNSPLHF
j_gene: TRBJ2-3; abundance: .; v_gene: TRBV6-5; d_gene: TRBD1; CDR3nt: TGTGCCAGCAGTACAGGACAGGAAAGCACAGATACGCAGTATTTT; CDR3aa: CASSTGQESTDTQYF
j_gene: TRBJ2-7; abundance: .; v_gene: TRBV11-3; d_gene: .; CDR3nt: TGTGCCAGCAGCAAAGGGGGTCAGACCTACGAGCAGTACTTC; CDR3aa: CASSKGGQTYEQYF
j_gene: TRBJ1-5; abundance: .; v_gene: TRBV7-9; d_gene: .; CDR3nt: TGTGCCAGCAGCGCTTGGACCGATGGGTCCCAGCATTTT; CDR3aa: CASSAWTDGSQHF
j_gene: TRBJ1-6; abundance: .; v_gene: TRBV6-5; d_gene: .; CDR3nt: TGTGCCAGCACCAATGTAAATTCACCCCTCCACTTT; CDR3aa: CASTNVNSPLHF
j_gene: TRBJ1-2; abundance: .; v_gene: TRBV28; d_gene: TRBD1; CDR3nt: TGTGCCAGCATTGGACAGGGGCGGGGGAATGGCTACACCTTC; CDR3aa: CASIGQGRGNGYTF
j_gene: TRBJ2-7; abundance: .; v_gene: TRBV12-5; d_gene: .; CDR3nt: TGTGCTAGTGGTTTCAGAGAATACGAGCAGTACTTC; CDR3aa: CASGFREYEQYF
j_gene: TRBJ1-5; abundance: .; v_gene: TRBV6-2/TRBV6-3; d_gene: .; CDR3nt: TGTGCCAGCAGTTACTCGAACGGCTTCAATCAGCCCCAGCATTTT; CDR3aa: CASSYSNGFNQPQHF
j_gene: TRBJ2-7; abundance: .; v_gene: TRBV29-1; d_gene: .; CDR3nt: TGCAGCGCCAAAGGAGGGGAGACCTACGAGCAGTACTTC; CDR3aa: CSAKGGETYEQYF
j_gene: TRBJ2-1; abundance: .; v_gene: TRBV27; d_gene: .; CDR3nt: TGTGCCAGCAGCCCGAAGCCCTTCTACAATGAGCAGTTCTTC; CDR3aa: CASSPKPFYNEQFF
j_gene: TRBJ1-5; abundance: .; v_gene: TRBV2; d_gene: .; CDR3nt: TGTGCCAGCAGTGACGACGGCGTGAGGGCTCGGTGGGATCAGCCCCAGCATTTT; CDR3aa: CASSDDGVRARWDQPQHF
j_gene: TRBJ1-3; abundance: few; v_gene: TRBV6-2/TRBV6-3; d_gene: TRBD1; CDR3nt: TGTGCCAGCAGCAGCGGACAGGGGAATGGAAACACCATATATTTT; CDR3aa: CASSSGQGNGNTIYF